These 28 T cell receptor beta chains were all obtained from the same sample, sequenced in a study of HIV-infected patients and healthy controls (dated by TCRdb to the mid-2010s). Libraries were constructed by 5' RACE. Sequencing took place on an Illumina MiSeq. Using fastp trimming at Q25 and MiXCR clonotype assembly, TCRdb reanalyzed the public sequencing data and kept in-frame beta chains. Each entry merges the rows of one CDR3 protein and shows their most common DNA and genes. The sample data list about 64,000 distinct CDR3 sequences, and over 15% of these were observed just once. Of the sample, 1.4% to 1.5% is held by the ten largest clones. Sequencing was performed on CD4+ T cells from blood. These receptors were taken from a human donor in good health.

In this sample, this clonotype turned up many times. The genes are TRBV7-2 and TRBJ1-5; 8 bases fit TRBD1. With 5 bases clipped from V and 5 bases from J, the junction kept 11 bases outside the gene matches. Germline values: CDR1 SGHTA, CDR2 FQGNSA. The CDR3 loop spans 16 amino acids. The CDR3 is CASSATADRGYQPQHF. As DNA, the CDR3 is TGTGCCAGCAGCGCCACCGCCGACAGGGGTTATCAGCCCCAGCATTTT.

The chain uses TRBV20-1 and TRBJ1-1; maybe TRBD1 (6 bases). The germline V and J ends were trimmed by 0 bases and 7 bases, with 15 bases remaining between them. Germline assignment: CDR1 DFQATT and CDR2 SNEGSKA (reference sequence). The length of the CDR3 is 14 residues. DNA of the CDR3: TGCAGTGCTAGAGACCCCTTAAACAGGGTTGAAGCTTTCTTT. Translating it yields CSARDPLNRVEAFF.

This clonotype appeared many times. This chain links TRBV12-3 or TRBV12-4 with TRBJ2-4, with D possibly being TRBD2 (5 bases). The CDR3 contains 15 residues. Trimming left V 6 bases short and J 0 bases short, with 12 bases between. In DNA, the CDR3 is TGTGCCAGCAGCAAAGAGGAGGTAGCCAAAAACATTCAGTACTTC. This codes for CASSKEEVAKNIQYF.

This clonotype was observed a handful of times. The V gene is TRBV19, the J gene TRBJ2-1; D gene ambiguous. Trimming took off 3 bases at V and 0 bases at J, with 12 bases between the two ends. The CDR3 contains 16 residues. The germline V gene encodes CDR1 LNHDA and CDR2 SQIVND (reference sequence). The CDR3 DNA is TGTGCCAGTAGTATTAAAGCTAGGAGCTCCTACAATGAGCAGTTCTTC. This gives the protein CASSIKARSSYNEQFF. The whole variable domain, remainder taken from reference TRBV19 and TRBJ2-1, is DGGITQSPKYLFRKEGQNVTLSCEQNLNHDAMYWYRQDPGQGLRLIYYSQIVNDFQKGDIAEGYSVSREKKESFPLTVTSAQKNPTAFYLCASSIKARSSYNEQFFGPGTRLTVL.

In its sample, this clonotype was seen many times. V gene TRBV2 combines with J gene TRBJ1-6; D remains ambiguous. Looked up from germline, CDR1 is SNHLY and CDR2 is FYNNEI. This CDR3 has 16 residues. With 6 bases removed from V and 6 bases from J, the gap between germline ends came to 18 bases. The CDR3 reads CASRPGSLGINSPLHF. In DNA, the CDR3 is TGTGCCAGCAGACCCGGGTCTTTGGGTATTAATTCACCCCTCCACTTT.

This clonotype was counted only a few times. The chain combines TRBV11-2 with TRBJ1-5; D unresolved. V was trimmed by 2 bases and J by 7 bases, leaving 6 bases between them. The CDR3 totals 12 residues. Germline CDR1 SGHAT, CDR2 FQNNGV. The CDR3 DNA reads TGTGCCAGCAGCTTACTCGGACAGCCCCAGCATTTT. It is translated as CASSLLGQPQHF. Together with reference TRBV11-2 and TRBJ1-5, the CDR3 gives the full variable domain: EAGVAQSPRYKIIEKRQSVAFWCNPISGHATLYWYQQILGQGPKLLIQFQNNGVVDDSQLPKDRFSAERLKGVDSTLKIQPAKLEDSAVYLCASSLLGQPQHFGDGTRLSIL.

This clonotype was counted ten times or more. V and J are TRBV6-5 and TRBJ2-5; D is unclear. Germline loops: CDR1 MNHEY, CDR2 SVGAGI. The V end was cut by 2 bases, the J end by 0 bases, with 4 bases between. This CDR3 has 13 residues. The CDR3 DNA reads TGTGCCAGCAGTTACAGGTACCAAGAGACCCAGTACTTC. Protein sequence: CASSYRYQETQYF.

The V call is TRBV9, the J call TRBJ2-1; D is uncertain. Trimming cost V 0 bases and J 7 bases, with 8 bases left between them. Per the germline V gene, CDR1 is SGDLS and CDR2 is YYNGEE. The CDR3 spans 13 residues. The CDR3 loop is CASSVDPGNEQFF. DNA of the CDR3: TGTGCCAGCAGCGTAGATCCTGGGAATGAGCAGTTCTTC.

The V and J genes are TRBV29-1 and TRBJ1-1, with a possible D match to TRBD1 (5 bases). V was shortened by 4 bases and J by 4 bases, with 19 bases between the two germline ends. Germline CDR1 is SQVTM and CDR2 is ANQGSEA. The CDR3 spans 15 residues. In nucleotides, the CDR3 is TGCAGCGTTGTCAGGGACCTCGGGGGAGGCACTGAAGCTTTCTTT. It encodes CSVVRDLGGGTEAFF.

At least ten counts were recorded for this clonotype. The chain joins TRBV20-1 to TRBJ1-5; no firm D call. Germline V gives CDR1 DFQATT, CDR2 SNEGSKA (reference sequence). V was clipped by 6 bases and J by 4 bases, with 10 bases between them. This CDR3 has 12 residues. The CDR3 sequence is CSATGPNQPQHF. CDR3 nucleotide sequence: TGCAGTGCCACCGGGCCTAATCAGCCCCAGCATTTT.

There are many counts of this clonotype. This chain connects TRBV5-1 to TRBJ1-2; the match to TRBD1 covers 7 bases. J lost 11 bases, V lost 3 bases, and 13 bases had no gene match. The CDR3 runs to 14 residues. Looked up from germline, CDR1 is SGHRS and CDR2 is YFSETQ. The CDR3 nucleotides read TGCGCCAGCAGCTCCGGACAGGAAAATTTTTGGTACACCTTC. Its translation: CASSSGQENFWYTF.

V usage is TRBV30 and J usage is TRBJ2-5; TRBD2 matches at 11 bases. The CDR3 is made up of 15 amino acids. After removal of 4 bases from V and 1 base from J, the junction contained 5 bases not matched to a gene. Germline CDR1 GTSNPN, CDR2 SVGIG (reference sequence). The CDR3: CAWTGTSGSQETQYF. DNA for the CDR3: TGTGCCTGGACCGGGACTAGCGGCAGCCAAGAGACCCAGTACTTC.

This clonotype was recorded at least ten times. The chain has TRBV12-3 or TRBV12-4 and TRBJ1-1; 7 bases line up with TRBD1. V was clipped by 0 bases and J by 2 bases; unmatched bases: 3. The CDR3 length is 15 residues. In DNA form, the CDR3 reads TGTGCCAGCAGTTTAGCGGACAGGCGAAACACTGAAGCTTTCTTT. It yields the protein CASSLADRRNTEAFF.

In this sample, this clonotype turned up a few times. J is TRBJ1-1 and V is TRBV2; TRBD1 matches at 12 bases. CDR3 size: 17 residues. Unmatched junction bases numbered 8, after V lost 5 bases and J lost 1 base. Germline V gene lookup returns CDR1 SNHLY and CDR2 FYNNEI. The CDR3 here is CASSPRDRGRGNTEAFF. The CDR3 DNA is TGTGCCAGCAGTCCCCGGGACAGGGGGCGAGGGAACACTGAAGCTTTCTTT.

This clonotype occurred many times. This sequence joins TRBV3-1 and TRBJ2-5; D is possibly TRBD2 (5 bases). V was clipped by 1 base and J by 5 bases, with 11 bases between them. This CDR3 has 14 amino acids. In germline, CDR1 is LGHDT, CDR2 YNNKEL (reference sequence). CDR3: CASSQVAGGETQYF. In nucleotides, the CDR3 is TGTGCCAGCAGCCAAGTCGCGGGCGGGGAGACCCAGTACTTC.

This sequence joins TRBV12-3 or TRBV12-4 and TRBJ2-7; D unresolved. The CDR3 loop spans 11 amino acids. V was shortened by 6 bases and J by 12 bases, with 15 bases between the two germline ends. The CDR3 sequence: CASSSAGRRYF. The CDR3 bases are TGTGCCAGCAGCTCCGCCGGGCGGCGGTACTTC.

This clonotype was seen ten or more times. This chain connects TRBV7-2 to TRBJ2-3, with D unresolved. V lost 5 bases, J lost 2 bases, and 17 bases lay in between. This CDR3 is 16 amino acids long. Germline V gene lookup returns CDR1 SGHTA and CDR2 FQGNSA. The CDR3: CASSLFGQESTDTQYF. CDR3 DNA sequence: TGTGCCAGCAGCCTATTCGGGCAGGAGTCCACAGATACGCAGTATTTT.

The chain has TRBV10-3 and TRBJ1-2; D unresolved. V was cut by 7 bases and J by 0 bases, with 9 bases left in between. The V gene's germline CDR1 is ENHRY and CDR2 SYGVKD. The CDR3 is made up of 13 amino acids. CDR3 in DNA: TGTGCCATCACCGGAGCCACTAACTATGGCTACACCTTC. Protein sequence: CAITGATNYGYTF.

This clonotype was observed many times. The chain uses TRBV29-1 and TRBJ1-1; a weak D match, TRBD1 (5 bases). Germline lookup yields CDR1 SQVTM and CDR2 ANQGSEA. The CDR3 is made up of 15 amino acids. Trimming cost V 7 bases and J 0 bases, with 18 bases left between them. The CDR3: CSAAPGWGMNTEAFF. Written as DNA, the CDR3 is TGCAGCGCAGCCCCAGGGTGGGGAATGAACACTGAAGCTTTCTTT.

This clonotype was counted ten times or more. The chain recombines TRBV7-6 with TRBJ2-5; 8 bases are shared with TRBD2. V dropped 5 bases and J dropped 4; count of bases not matched to a gene: 3. Germline-derived CDR1 and CDR2 are SGHVS and FNYEAQ. The CDR3 consists of 13 residues. The DNA of the CDR3 is TGTGCCAGCAGCCGGACTAGCAGAGAGACCCAGTACTTC. It is translated as CASSRTSRETQYF.

This clonotype showed up many times. The chain recombines TRBV7-2 with TRBJ2-7; TRBD2 agrees at 7 bases. V lost 5 bases to trimming and J lost 3 bases; unmatched junction nucleotides: 4. This CDR3 is built from 13 residues. Germline V gene sequence: CDR1 SGHTA, CDR2 FQGNSA. The CDR3 DNA reads TGTGCCAGCAGCCGCCGGGAGGACTACGAGCAGTACTTC. This codes for CASSRREDYEQYF.

The chain recombines TRBV18 with TRBJ2-1, with TRBD2 matching over 8 bases. Germline-derived CDR1 and CDR2 are KGHSH and LQKENI. The trim removed 3 bases at V and 7 bases at J, leaving 11 bases unmatched. This CDR3 spans 16 amino acids. Here the CDR3 DNA reads TGTGCCAGCTCACCCCCTTTAACGGGAGGGCCGAATGAGCAGTTCTTC. Translation: CASSPPLTGGPNEQFF.

This chain joins TRBV7-2 and TRBJ2-6; D not resolved. This CDR3 region has 14 residues. V lost 1 base, J lost 14 bases, and 15 bases lay in between. Germline CDR1 reads SGHTA; CDR2 reads FQGNSA. This chain's CDR3 is CASSLDLGLMFLTF. The CDR3 nucleotides read TGTGCCAGCAGCTTAGATCTGGGGTTGATGTTCCTGACTTTC.

Ten or more counts support this clonotype. The chain is built from TRBV12-3 or TRBV12-4 and TRBJ1-3; D is uncertain. The CDR3 runs to 13 residues. Trimming cost V 6 bases and J 4 bases, with 10 bases left between them. DNA of the CDR3: TGTGCCAGCAGCCCCTATTCCGGAAACACCATATATTTT. It translates to CASSPYSGNTIYF.

This chain connects TRBV14 to TRBJ2-3; 13 bases agree with TRBD2. Germline CDR1 reads SGHDN; CDR2 reads FVKESK. The CDR3 is 18 amino acids. J gave up 2 bases and V 1 base, and 6 bases lay outside the gene matches. The CDR3 nucleotides read TGTGCCAGCAGCCAAGGACTAGCGGGGGGACTATACACAGATACGCAGTATTTT. This translates into CASSQGLAGGLYTDTQYF.

The chain employs TRBV7-2 and TRBJ1-5, with D perhaps TRBD1 (6 bases). Trimming pared 5 bases from V and 3 bases from J, leaving 14 bases between. Germline V gene sequence: CDR1 SGHTA, CDR2 FQGNSA. This CDR3 has 15 amino acids. The CDR3 spells CASSIRAGVNQPQHF. In DNA form, the CDR3 reads TGTGCCAGCAGCATAAGGGCAGGGGTCAATCAGCCCCAGCATTTT.

The sample holds many counts of this clonotype. The chain carries TRBV20-1 and TRBJ2-1; D not resolved. Per the germline V gene, CDR1 is DFQATT and CDR2 is SNEGSKA (reference sequence). V was trimmed by 0 bases and J by 5 bases, leaving 8 bases between them. This CDR3 is built from 13 residues. The CDR3 DNA follows: TGCAGTGCTAGAGATCAACAGAACAATGAGCAGTTCTTC. Its protein is CSARDQQNNEQFF.

The chain is built from TRBV6-2 or TRBV6-3 and TRBJ1-2, with a weak D call TRBD1 (5 bases). The germline CDR1 and CDR2 sequences are MNHEY and SVGEGT. CDR3 size: 19 residues. V shed 6 bases and J shed 0 bases, with 26 bases lying between them. In DNA form, the CDR3 reads TGTGCCAGCAGCCCCCATCTACGGGGGTCTATCCGGCCTAACTATGGCTACACCTTC. Amino acids: CASSPHLRGSIRPNYGYTF.